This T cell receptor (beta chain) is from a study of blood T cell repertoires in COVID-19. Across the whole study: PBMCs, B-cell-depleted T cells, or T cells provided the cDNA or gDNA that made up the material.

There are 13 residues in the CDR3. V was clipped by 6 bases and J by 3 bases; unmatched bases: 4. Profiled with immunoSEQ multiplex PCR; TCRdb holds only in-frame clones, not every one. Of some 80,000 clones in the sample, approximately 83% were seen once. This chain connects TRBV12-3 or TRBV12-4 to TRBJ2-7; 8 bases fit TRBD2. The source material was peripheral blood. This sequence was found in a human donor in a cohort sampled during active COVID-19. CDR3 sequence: CASRLSGVYEQYF. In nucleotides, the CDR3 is TGTGCCAGCAGACTTAGCGGGGTCTACGAGCAGTACTTC.